This T cell receptor (beta chain) comes out of a study of blood T cell repertoires in COVID-19. Germline values: CDR1 SGHTA, CDR2 FQGNSA. The CDR3 is 14 residues long. The ends were cut back, 2 bases at V and 5 bases at J, with 11 bases in the middle. Repertoires were generated with immunoSEQ multiplex PCR, while TCRdb's copy carries only in-frame clones and drops some. The sample yields almost 80,000 clones, around 90% seen once. This clone occurred once. Sequencing input: peripheral blood. This receptor was taken from a woman older than 75 with acute or convalescent COVID-19. The rearrangement joins TRBV7-2 to TRBJ2-3; TRBD1 is a possible D gene (6 bases). The CDR3 loop is CASSLLIQGDTQYF. In DNA form, the CDR3 reads TGTGCCAGCAGCTTACTCATACAGGGAGATACGCAGTATTTT.